The 27 T cell receptor beta chains below were found in one sample sequenced in a study of early T cells in non-severe SARS-CoV-2 infection. TCRdb ran MiXCR on the 5' RACE reads and lists one entry per CDR3 protein. The table lists some 52,000 distinct CDR3 sequences, around 8% of them singletons. Specimen: whole blood. The receptors were sampled from an adult who was a healthcare worker with PCR-confirmed SARS-CoV-2 infection or an uninfected control (not recorded which).

V is TRBV29-1 and J is TRBJ2-7; no firm D call. Trimming took 3 bases from V and 1 from J, leaving 13 bases between them. Germline assignment: CDR1 SQVTM and CDR2 ANQGSEA. This CDR3 region has 14 residues. The CDR3 nucleotides are TGCAGCGTTGAGGACCCCACGGTATCCTACGAGCAGTACTTC. As protein: CSVEDPTVSYEQYF.

The J gene is TRBJ1-1, the V gene TRBV30, with unresolved D. Germline V gives CDR1 GTSNPN, CDR2 SVGIG (reference sequence). The CDR3 covers 12 residues. V shed 0 bases and J shed 7 bases, with 9 bases lying between them. In DNA form, the CDR3 reads TGTGCCTGGAGTGTCCTCGGTATTGAAGCTTTCTTT. The encoded protein is CAWSVLGIEAFF.

The J gene is TRBJ2-3, the V gene TRBV7-9, with D unresolved. V lost 2 bases and J lost 1, with 13 bases in between. This CDR3 contains 16 residues. Germline lookup yields CDR1 SEHNR and CDR2 FQNEAQ (reference sequence). As DNA, the CDR3 is TGTGCCAGCAGCTTATGGACCGGTCAGCGCACAGATACGCAGTATTTT. Its translation is CASSLWTGQRTDTQYF.

This clonotype has a handful of counts. The chain carries TRBV5-1 and TRBJ2-6; 11 nucleotides line up with TRBD1. The germline V gene encodes CDR1 SGHRS and CDR2 YFSETQ. The CDR3 consists of 17 residues. Trimming at V came to 4 bases and at J to 3 bases, leaving 6 bases not matched to a gene. The CDR3 spells CASSLWTGGSGANVLTF. The CDR3, as DNA: TGCGCCAGCAGCCTCTGGACAGGGGGCAGTGGGGCCAACGTCCTGACTTTC.

V gene TRBV11-3 combines with J gene TRBJ2-3; D is unclear. Trimming stripped 2 bases from V and 6 bases from J, with 6 bases between. The CDR3 runs 12 residues. CDR1 SGHNT and CDR2 YENEEA come from the germline V gene. DNA of the CDR3: TGTGCCAGCAGCTTAAGGTGGGATACGCAGTATTTT. As protein: CASSLRWDTQYF.

This clonotype was seen ten or more times. The V gene is TRBV29-1, the J gene TRBJ2-1; 9 bases agree with TRBD2. The germline V gene has CDR1 SQVTM and CDR2 ANQGSEA. Losses at the gene ends were 5 bases for V and 6 bases for J; bases not matched to a gene: 20. CDR3 length: 18 residues. The CDR3 DNA follows: TGCAGCGTTAAACTACGGACTAGCGCCCGCCGGGGGGGCAATGAGCAGTTCTTC. It is translated as CSVKLRTSARRGGNEQFF.

In its sample, this clonotype was seen many times. The J gene is TRBJ1-1, the V gene TRBV7-8; D gene uncertain. CDR1 and CDR2 (germline): SGHVS, FQNEAQ. Trimming left V 3 bases short and J 6 bases short, with 2 bases between. The CDR3 covers 10 residues. The CDR3 spells CASSLAEAFF. For the CDR3, the DNA is TGTGCCAGCAGCTTGGCTGAAGCTTTCTTT.

This clonotype was counted a few times. This rearrangement joins TRBV7-2 to TRBJ2-3; TRBD2 aligns across 8 bases. The CDR3 is 14 amino acids. J gave up 5 bases and V 5 bases, and 6 bases lay outside the gene matches. Germline V gene data show CDR1 as SGHTA and CDR2 as FQGNSA. Written as DNA, the CDR3 is TGTGCCAGCAGCCCGGGACTAGGAGGAGATACGCAGTATTTT. It codes for CASSPGLGGDTQYF.

This clonotype was recorded many times. V and J are TRBV3-1 and TRBJ2-7; TRBD1 is a possible D gene (5 bases). Germline V lookup: CDR1 LGHDT, CDR2 YNNKEL (reference sequence). Trimming cost V 0 bases and J 7 bases, with 13 bases left between them. This CDR3 is built from 14 residues. As DNA, the CDR3 is TGTGCCAGCAGCCAAGAAGGGCGGCAGGGTGAGCAGTACTTC. It is translated as CASSQEGRQGEQYF.

This clonotype was observed a handful of times. The chain joins TRBV7-2 to TRBJ2-3; TRBD2 agrees at 8 bases. The germline gives CDR1 SGHTA, CDR2 FQGNSA. Germline trimming cut 4 bases from V and 7 bases from J; bases unmatched to any gene: 10. This CDR3 is built from 15 residues. CDR3 amino acids: CASSSAGAPGNTQYF. The CDR3 bases are TGTGCCAGCAGCTCAGCGGGAGCTCCGGGAAATACGCAGTATTTT.

The chain has TRBV5-1 and TRBJ2-3; D unclear. Trimming took off 5 bases at V and 0 bases at J, with 10 bases between the two ends. In germline, CDR1 is SGHRS, CDR2 YFSETQ. This CDR3 is built from 14 residues. CDR3 protein: CASRLGESTDTQYF. Here the CDR3 DNA reads TGCGCCAGCAGGCTCGGAGAAAGCACAGATACGCAGTATTTT.

This rearrangement joins TRBV24-1 to TRBJ1-1; the D gene is possibly TRBD1 (5 bases). The CDR3 length is 13 residues. V lost 7 bases and J lost 1, with 9 bases in between. CDR1 KGHDR and CDR2 SFDVKD come from the germline V gene. In DNA form, the CDR3 reads TGTGCCACCAGGGCGACAGAGAACACTGAAGCTTTCTTT. Its translation: CATRATENTEAFF.

This clonotype has just a few counts. The chain links TRBV4-1 to TRBJ1-5; D is ambiguous. Trimming stripped 1 base from V and 0 bases from J, with 10 bases between. This CDR3 is built from 16 residues. In germline, CDR1 is MGHRA, CDR2 YSYEKL. The CDR3 DNA sequence: TGCGCCAGCAGCCAAGTGGCCGGAGATAGCAATCAGCCCCAGCATTTT. Its translation is CASSQVAGDSNQPQHF.

In this sample, this clonotype turned up a few times. The CDR3 is CASSANGRDSYEQYF. The CDR3, as DNA: TGTGCCAGCAGCGCTAATGGGCGGGACTCCTACGAGCAGTACTTC. This rearrangement joins TRBV9 to TRBJ2-7, with D perhaps TRBD2 (6 bases). Per the germline V gene, CDR1 is SGDLS and CDR2 is YYNGEE. The CDR3 length is 15 residues. V shed 3 bases and J shed 0 bases, with 13 bases lying between them.

The rearrangement joins TRBV12-5 to TRBJ1-1; unclear D gene. The ends were cut back, 3 bases at V and 6 bases at J, with 23 bases in the middle. The CDR3 spans 17 residues. Germline CDR1 is LGHNT and CDR2 is FRNRAP. The CDR3 DNA is TGTGCTAGTGGTTTAGTCGTGAGTTCGGAAGGGAAGTCTGAAGCTTTCTTT. The encoded protein is CASGLVVSSEGKSEAFF. Together with reference TRBV12-5 and TRBJ1-1, the CDR3 gives the full variable domain: DARVTQTPRHKVTEMGQEVTMRCQPILGHNTVFWYRQTMMQGLELLAYFRNRAPLDDSGMPKDRFSAEMPDATLATLKIQPSEPRDSAVYFCASGLVVSSEGKSEAFFGQGTRLTVV.

This clonotype has more than one count but fewer than ten. J is TRBJ2-1 and V is TRBV28, with 7 bases fitting TRBD2. The J segment lost 0 bases and the V segment lost 8 bases, leaving 7 bases of the junction unmatched. The CDR3 has 15 amino acids. Per the germline V gene, CDR1 is MDHEN and CDR2 is SYDVKM. The DNA of the CDR3 is TGTGCCAGCGCTGCCGGCGGGGGCTCCTACAATGAGCAGTTCTTC. Amino acids: CASAAGGGSYNEQFF.

A few counts support this clonotype. CDR3 coding DNA: TGTGCCAGCTCTTCGAGACTAGCGGGGGGGCAGACCTACAATGAGCAGTTCTTC. Encoded protein: CASSSRLAGGQTYNEQFF. The genes are TRBV18 and TRBJ2-1; 14 nucleotides match TRBD2. Germline V CDR1 and CDR2: KGHSH, LQKENI. This CDR3 comprises 18 residues. J gave up 2 bases and V 6 bases, and 9 bases lay outside the gene matches. Full variable domain (outside the CDR3, taken from reference TRBV18 and TRBJ2-1): NAGVMQNPRHLVRRRGQEARLRCSPMKGHSHVYWYRQLPEEGLKFMVYLQKENIIDESGMPKERFSAEFPKEGPSILRIQQVVRGDSAAYFCASSSRLAGGQTYNEQFFGPGTRLTVL.

The chain has TRBV4-1 and TRBJ1-6, with 7 bases lining up with TRBD1. Germline V CDR1 and CDR2: MGHRA, YSYEKL. V gave up 4 bases and J gave up 18 bases; unmatched junction bases: 9. This CDR3 spans 12 amino acids. The CDR3 region has the DNA TGCGCCAGCAGCCCGGGGACAGCGGGGCCCCACTTT. It translates to CASSPGTAGPHF.

This sequence joins TRBV12-3 or TRBV12-4 and TRBJ2-5, with TRBD2 identical over 13 bases. The CDR3 consists of 16 residues. With 5 bases clipped from V and 0 bases from J, the junction kept 3 bases outside the gene matches. CDR3 sequence: CASSAGTSGNQETQYF. CDR3 DNA: TGTGCCAGCAGTGCTGGGACTAGCGGGAACCAAGAGACCCAGTACTTC.

This clonotype occurred many times. The V and J genes are TRBV28 and TRBJ2-7; 10 bases map to TRBD1. The CDR3 sequence is 15 residues long. J lost 7 bases, V lost 4 bases, and 10 bases had no gene match. Germline values: CDR1 MDHEN, CDR2 SYDVKM. The DNA of the CDR3 is TGTGCCAGCAGTTACTCCGGACAGGGGGACGGGGAGCAGTACTTC. It encodes CASSYSGQGDGEQYF.

This sequence joins TRBV6-2 or TRBV6-3 and TRBJ2-2; tentative D call: TRBD2 (5 bases). Germline V gene data show CDR1 as MNHEY and CDR2 as SVGEGT. The CDR3 totals 15 residues. Trimming cost V 5 bases and J 5 bases, with 15 bases left between them. The CDR3 loop is CASSQEALWTGELFF. The CDR3 DNA is TGTGCCAGCAGTCAGGAGGCACTTTGGACCGGGGAGCTGTTTTTT.

Ten or more counts support this clonotype. This rearrangement joins TRBV5-1 to TRBJ2-1, with 7 bases aligning to TRBD1. CDR3 length: 16 amino acids. The germline V gene encodes CDR1 SGHRS and CDR2 YFSETQ. Trimming cost V 0 bases and J 5 bases; bases outside gene matches: 8. CDR3 in DNA: TGCGCCAGCAGCTTGGTGGTGACAGGGAAGAACAATGAGCAGTTCTTC. Its translation is CASSLVVTGKNNEQFF.

This clonotype has at least ten counts. The chain carries TRBV7-2 and TRBJ2-7; 7 nucleotides align to TRBD2. The germline V gene encodes CDR1 SGHTA and CDR2 FQGNSA. The CDR3 spans 15 residues. The trim removed 5 bases at V and 4 bases at J, leaving 11 bases unmatched. In nucleotides, the CDR3 is TGTGCCAGCAGCCGGTCGGAAGCGGGACCGTACGAGCAGTACTTC. It translates to CASSRSEAGPYEQYF.

In DNA form, the CDR3 reads TGTGCCAGCAGCACCTCTTACGGACAGGGAGTAGAAGAGCAGTACTTC. This translates into CASSTSYGQGVEEQYF. The chain carries TRBV6-2 or TRBV6-3 and TRBJ2-7, with 8 bases that match TRBD1. CDR1 MNHEY and CDR2 SVGEGT come from the germline V gene. This CDR3 spans 16 amino acids. V shed 6 bases and J 7 bases; nucleotides not matched to a gene: 17.

This clonotype was seen a handful of times. This chain joins TRBV9 and TRBJ1-4; D is possibly TRBD1 (6 bases). The CDR3 totals 14 residues. V was pared by 4 bases and J by 7 bases, with 14 bases between. Per the germline V gene, CDR1 is SGDLS and CDR2 is YYNGEE. The DNA of the CDR3 is TGTGCCAGCAGCTTGAGGACAGATGGTGAAAAACTGTTTTTT. Its translation is CASSLRTDGEKLFF.

The J gene is TRBJ1-6, the V gene TRBV30, with D maybe TRBD1 (6 bases). The CDR3 loop spans 15 amino acids. V was cut by 1 base and J by 3 bases, with 10 bases left in between. Germline V gives CDR1 GTSNPN, CDR2 SVGIG (reference sequence). CDR3 sequence reads: CAWSEQGLYNSPLHF. Here the CDR3 DNA reads TGTGCCTGGAGTGAACAGGGCCTCTATAATTCACCCCTCCACTTT. The variable domain in full, completed from reference TRBV30 and TRBJ1-6, reads SQTIHQWPATLVQPVGSPLSLECTVEGTSNPNLYWYRQAAGRGLQLLFYSVGIGQISSEVPQNLSASRPQDRQFILSSKKLLLSDSGFYLCAWSEQGLYNSPLHFGNGTRLTVT.

This clonotype occurred many times. V usage is TRBV7-6 and J usage is TRBJ1-5; 7 nucleotides line up with TRBD1. V was clipped by 5 bases and J by 7 bases; unmatched bases: 8. Germline CDR1 SGHVS, CDR2 FNYEAQ. The CDR3 covers 14 residues. CDR3 protein: CASSPGGFQQPQHF. DNA of the CDR3: TGTGCCAGCAGCCCAGGGGGGTTTCAACAGCCCCAGCATTTT. The whole variable domain, filled in from reference TRBV7-6 and TRBJ1-5, reads GAGVSQSPRYKVTKRGQDVALRCDPISGHVSLYWYRQALGQGPEFLTYFNYEAQQDKSGLPNDRFSAERPEGSISTLTIQRTEQRDSAMYRCASSPGGFQQPQHFGDGTRLSIL.